This TCR beta chain is from a study of regulatory T cells in long-lasting Graves disease. Through Arm-PCR of CDR3 regions and iRepertoire HTBI primers, TCR beta libraries were built. TCRdb processed the multiplex PCR reads anew with MiXCR; each CDR3 protein has one entry. The data show more than 400,000 distinct CDR3 sequences, around 15% seen once. Concerning this clonotype: Its antigen is undetermined.

Notes on the study in general: Favored gene segments in persistent disease were TRBV28, TRBJ1-2 and TRBJ2-5.

Germline V gene sequence: CDR1 MDHEN, CDR2 SYDVKM. V shed 5 bases and J 1 base; nucleotides not matched to a gene: 10. The CDR3 has 16 amino acids. This sample's time point: newly diagnosed GD, antithyroid drugs for less than 3 months. PBMC-derived RNA was used for the TCR library. In each case, Graves' disease was diagnosed per American Thyroid Association guidelines. Patients hailed from an endocrinology department in Xi'an, China. These data also featured in a second study, about T cells in Graves' hyperthyroidism and ophthalmopathy.

The TCR originated in a man aged 35-49 years with Graves disease. The V gene is TRBV28, the J gene TRBJ1-2, with 7 bases that match TRBD1. Source: peripheral blood mononuclear cells (PBMCs), taken at new diagnosis, from a patient treated with antithyroid drugs. CDR3 sequence (DNA): TGTGCCAGCAGTACCACCGGGACAGCTAGTAACTATGGCTACACCTTC. Translating gives CASSTTGTASNYGYTF.